A single sample gave rise to the 22 T cell receptor beta chains below, sequenced in a study of blood T cells in healthy people across ages (dated by TCRdb to between 2015 and 2016). Receptor amplification or capture employed 5' RACE. Sequenced using an Illumina HiSeq 2500. The second PCR ran for about 6 to 12 cycles and used a J-beta primer mix along with a sample-barcoded 5' primer. TCRdb trimmed public reads at Q25 via fastp, called clones via MiXCR and kept in-frame beta chains. Every CDR3 protein is listed once, alongside the most common genes and DNA of its rows. Within this sample are about 1.8 million distinct CDR3 sequences, with about 50% of them counted one time only. The top ten clones comprise about 2.1% of the sample. The specimen was blood. These receptors originate from a woman aged 40 to 50 in good health.

In nucleotides, the CDR3 is TGTGCCAGCAGCCACTCAGGGGGTATCCACGACGAGCAGTACTTC. Protein sequence: CASSHSGGIHDEQYF. The V call is TRBV11-1, the J call TRBJ2-7, with 7 bases identical to TRBD1. This CDR3 contains 15 residues. After removal of 5 bases from V and 5 bases from J, the junction contained 12 bases not matched to a gene. Per the germline V gene, CDR1 is SGHAT and CDR2 is FQDESV (reference sequence).

The chain employs TRBV6-1 and TRBJ1-2, with 9 positions matching TRBD1. Germline values: CDR1 MNHNS, CDR2 SASEGT. This CDR3 spans 13 amino acids. V shed 11 bases and J 8 bases; nucleotides not matched to a gene: 12. In DNA, the CDR3 is TGTGCCGGGACAGGGCTATCTTCAATCGGCTACACCTTC. It specifies CAGTGLSSIGYTF.

This chain links TRBV20-1 with TRBJ2-7, with 9 positions matching TRBD1. CDR1 and CDR2 from the germline V gene are DFQATT and SNEGSKA (reference sequence). Trimming cost V 2 bases and J 1 base; bases outside gene matches: 6. The CDR3 is made up of 15 amino acids. The CDR3: CSARSNRGPSYEQYF. CDR3 sequence (DNA): TGCAGTGCTAGATCGAACAGGGGGCCGTCCTACGAGCAGTACTTC.

V and J are TRBV6-1 and TRBJ2-5; unclear D gene. The CDR3 is 13 amino acids. V dropped 1 base and J dropped 1 base, with 4 bases sitting between them. From germline, CDR1 is MNHNS and CDR2 SASEGT. CDR3 DNA: TGTGCCAGCAGTGAAGTATCCCAAGAGACCCAGTACTTC. Its translation is CASSEVSQETQYF.

This sequence joins TRBV12-3 or TRBV12-4 and TRBJ1-5; the match to TRBD1 covers 11 bases. This CDR3 is built from 19 residues. Losses at the gene ends were 6 bases for V and 4 bases for J; bases not matched to a gene: 17. CDR3 bases: TGTGCCAGCAGCTCCTCTCGGACAGGGGGCGGGTCGGGTAATCAGCCCCAGCATTTT. As protein: CASSSSRTGGGSGNQPQHF.

The rearrangement uses TRBV9 and TRBJ2-1; 7 nucleotides match TRBD1. This CDR3 region has 15 residues. Per the germline V gene, CDR1 is SGDLS and CDR2 is YYNGEE. Trimming removed 0 bases from V and 6 bases from J; junction bases left unmatched: 6. CDR3 protein: CASSVGHRGSNEQFF. CDR3 bases: TGTGCCAGCAGCGTAGGACACAGGGGAAGCAATGAGCAGTTCTTC.

This clonotype has only a few counts. This rearrangement joins TRBV5-6 to TRBJ2-3; D perhaps matches TRBD2 (6 bases). The CDR3 is 14 residues long. V lost 5 bases and J 2 bases, leaving 12 bases between the germline ends. Germline V gene sequence: CDR1 SGHDT, CDR2 YYEEEE. The DNA for the CDR3 is TGTGCCAGCAGTTACGGGGGACTCACAGATACGCAGTATTTT. Protein sequence: CASSYGGLTDTQYF.

The chain joins TRBV6-2 or TRBV6-3 to TRBJ2-1; D not certain. CDR1 and CDR2 from the germline V gene are MNHEY and SVGEGT. V gave up 0 bases and J gave up 3 bases, with 6 bases separating them. The CDR3 has 14 residues. The DNA for the CDR3 is TGTGCCAGCAGTTACTCTTCTATCTACAATGAGCAGTTCTTC. Amino acid sequence: CASSYSSIYNEQFF.

The chain is built from TRBV4-1 and TRBJ1-1, with D uncertain. The V end was cut by 0 bases, the J end by 5 bases, with 13 bases between. CDR1 and CDR2 (germline): MGHRA, YSYEKL. This CDR3 comprises 15 residues. This CDR3 reads CASSQDIRSATEAFF. The CDR3 DNA is TGCGCCAGCAGCCAAGATATTCGCAGTGCAACTGAAGCTTTCTTT.

This sequence joins TRBV20-1 and TRBJ1-2; 7 bases map to TRBD1. The CDR3 sequence is 12 residues long. The germline gives CDR1 DFQATT, CDR2 SNEGSKA (reference sequence). CDR3 loop: CSLTGTVRGYTF. The CDR3 DNA follows: TGCAGCCTTACCGGGACAGTAAGGGGCTACACCTTC.

The gene calls are TRBV5-1 and TRBJ2-5; 7 positions agree with TRBD2. Germline-derived CDR1 and CDR2 are SGHRS and YFSETQ. Germline trimming cut 3 bases from V and 9 bases from J; bases unmatched to any gene: 11. The CDR3 has 14 amino acids. For the CDR3, the DNA is TGCGCCAGCAGCTATGGGACCCTGGGGGGGTCCCAGTACTTC. The encoded protein is CASSYGTLGGSQYF.

The chain recombines TRBV4-1 with TRBJ1-4, with 9 positions matching TRBD1. This CDR3 region has 14 residues. V shed 6 bases and J 10 bases; nucleotides not matched to a gene: 9. Germline CDR1 MGHRA, CDR2 YSYEKL. The CDR3 DNA reads as TGCGCCAGCAGAGCCCGGGACAGGGAAGGAAAACTGTTTTTT. Translated: CASRARDREGKLFF.

The rearrangement links TRBV6-6 to TRBJ2-7; D assignment may be TRBD1 or TRBD2 (5 bases each). There are 14 residues in the CDR3. V lost 6 bases, J lost 1 base, and 13 bases lay in between. Germline lookup yields CDR1 MNHNY and CDR2 SVGAGI (reference sequence). This CDR3 reads CASRGTADSYEQYF. The CDR3 DNA sequence: TGTGCCAGCAGAGGGACGGCGGATTCCTACGAGCAGTACTTC.

This sequence joins TRBV13 and TRBJ2-4; D perhaps matches TRBD1 (6 bases). This CDR3 comprises 14 residues. V dropped 5 bases and J dropped 1 base, with 9 bases sitting between them. Germline V gene lookup returns CDR1 PRHDT and CDR2 FYEKMQ (reference sequence). CDR3 in DNA: TGTGCCAGCAGCGCAGGGGCGGCCAAAAACATTCAGTACTTC. This codes for CASSAGAAKNIQYF.

This clonotype came up a few times. The chain recombines TRBV24-1 with TRBJ1-2, with 10 bases aligning to TRBD1. V shed 4 bases and J 6 bases; nucleotides not matched to a gene: 10. In germline, CDR1 is KGHDR, CDR2 SFDVKD. The CDR3 length is 16 residues. DNA of the CDR3: TGTGCCACCAGTGACCCGCATGGGACAGGGGAAGATGGCTACACCTTC. Translated: CATSDPHGTGEDGYTF.

Note on this clonotype: An end of the junction does not agree with germline; a read error may underlie this. This rearrangement joins TRBV4-2 to TRBJ2-1; 12 bases align to TRBD2. CDR3 length equals 15 residues. Looked up from germline, CDR1 is LGHNA and CDR2 is YNFKEQ. The CDR3 DNA sequence: TGTGCCAGCGGCCAATGGGGACTAGCGGGCAATGAGCAGTTCTTC. Translating it yields CASGQWGLAGNEQFF.

The chain carries TRBV6-5 and TRBJ1-2, with D perhaps TRBD1 (5 bases). Trimming took 6 bases from V and 7 from J, leaving 24 bases between them. Germline loops: CDR1 MNHEY, CDR2 SVGAGI. This CDR3 is 16 amino acids long. In nucleotides, the CDR3 is TGTGCCAGCAGCCCCGGAAAGGGGCGGGGGAGGGCTGGCTACACCTTC. Residues: CASSPGKGRGRAGYTF.

The chain recombines TRBV15 with TRBJ2-3; 7 nucleotides line up with TRBD1. J gave up 4 bases and V 5 bases, and 15 bases lay outside the gene matches. There are 17 residues in the CDR3. CDR1 is LNHNV and CDR2 is YYDKDF in the germline V gene (reference sequence). The CDR3: CATSVALGGALADTQYF. CDR3 in DNA: TGTGCCACCAGCGTAGCCTTAGGGGGCGCCCTCGCAGATACGCAGTATTTT.

In this sample, this clonotype turned up many times. The J gene is TRBJ2-7, the V gene TRBV12-3 or TRBV12-4; tentative D call: TRBD2 (5 bases). The V gene lost 6 bases and the J gene lost 1 base, with 7 bases spanning the gap. This CDR3 is 12 amino acids long. The DNA for the CDR3 is TGTGCCAGCAGCGGAGGATCCTACGAGCAGTACTTC. The encoded protein is CASSGGSYEQYF.

This clonotype was recorded a few times. The chain has TRBV27 and TRBJ1-5; D uncertain. The V end lost 11 bases, the J end lost 0 bases, and 8 bases lay between the germline ends. The CDR3 is made up of 12 amino acids. Germline assignment: CDR1 MNHEY and CDR2 SMNVEV (reference sequence). The CDR3 DNA sequence: TGTGCCTCGGGGTCTAGCAATCAGCCCCAGCATTTT. Translating it yields CASGSSNQPQHF.

This clonotype was detected only a few times. The CDR3 spells CASSSLGAGPADTQYF. The CDR3 bases are TGCGCCAGCAGCTCTCTCGGCGCAGGGCCGGCAGATACGCAGTATTTT. This chain links TRBV5-1 with TRBJ2-3; D is perhaps TRBD1 (5 bases). The CDR3 extends over 16 amino acids. The germline V gene encodes CDR1 SGHRS and CDR2 YFSETQ. V gave up 3 bases and J gave up 4 bases, with 18 bases separating them.

Only a few counts were recorded for this clonotype. The chain couples TRBV7-2 to TRBJ2-3; D perhaps matches TRBD2 (7 bases). V was pared by 5 bases and J by 4 bases, with 16 bases between. Germline V lookup: CDR1 SGHTA, CDR2 FQGNSA. This CDR3 region has 15 residues. The CDR3 protein is CASSPNGGPPDTQYF. In nucleotides, the CDR3 is TGTGCCAGCAGCCCGAACGGGGGGCCTCCAGATACGCAGTATTTT.